One and the same sample provided the 14 T cell receptor beta chains below, sequenced in a study of CD8 T cells in Susac syndrome. The authors reverse transcribed roughly 0.5 to 1 ug RNA with random hexamers. TCRdb redid the calling of the immunoSEQ multiplex PCR reads with MiXCR, one entry per CDR3 protein. The sample gives over 150,000 distinct CDR3 sequences, about 96% of which show up once; 0.12% is in the top ten. The sequenced material came from CD4+ T cells from PBMCs. These receptors originate from a human donor with Susac syndrome.

V usage is TRBV12-3 or TRBV12-4 and J usage is TRBJ1-1, with a possible D match to TRBD1 (6 bases). The V gene lost 5 bases and the J gene lost 3 bases, with 16 bases spanning the gap. The CDR3 runs to 15 residues. Here the CDR3 DNA reads TGTGCCAGCAGTCCCGAGACGGGGGCGGACACTGAAGCTTTCTTT. Its protein is CASSPETGADTEAFF.

The chain carries TRBV9 and TRBJ2-5; 8 bases align to TRBD2. Germline CDR1 is SGDLS and CDR2 is YYNGEE. Trimming took 0 bases from V and 5 from J; bases not matched to a gene: 9. There are 16 residues in the CDR3. CDR3 sequence (DNA): TGTGCCAGCAGCGTAGGCACTAGCGGCGGTCGGGAGACCCAGTACTTC. Its translation is CASSVGTSGGRETQYF.

The J gene is TRBJ2-7, the V gene TRBV7-9; 8 bases agree with TRBD2. Germline-derived CDR1 and CDR2 are SEHNR and FQNEAQ (reference sequence). This CDR3 is built from 14 residues. V lost 5 bases to trimming and J lost 3 bases; unmatched junction nucleotides: 6. The CDR3 is CASSRGGPLYEQYF. The CDR3 region has the DNA TGTGCCAGCAGCCGGGGGGGACCCCTCTACGAGCAGTACTTC. The variable domain in full, with the rest retrieved from reference TRBV7-9 and TRBJ2-7, is DTGVSQNPRHKITKRGQNVTFRCDPISEHNRLYWYRQTLGQGPEFLTYFQNEAQLEKSRLLSDRFSAERPKGSFSTLEIQRTEQGDSAMYLCASSRGGPLYEQYFGPGTRLTVT.

The chain employs TRBV24-1 and TRBJ2-7; D unresolved. This CDR3 is built from 12 residues. Trimming removed 5 bases at V and 0 bases at J, with 4 bases between. CDR1 is KGHDR, CDR2 SFDVKD, per germline. The CDR3: CATSGSSYEQYF. The CDR3 region has the DNA TGTGCCACCAGTGGGAGCTCCTACGAGCAGTACTTC.

J is TRBJ1-4 and V is TRBV7-9, with D hard to call. Trimming removed 7 bases from V and 0 bases from J, with 9 bases in between. This CDR3 has 14 amino acids. Germline loops: CDR1 SEHNR, CDR2 FQNEAQ (reference sequence). CDR3 DNA: TGTGCCAGCACCCGGGTTGCAACTAATGAAAAACTGTTTTTT. Amino acid sequence: CASTRVATNEKLFF.

The chain has TRBV29-1 and TRBJ2-7; 8 positions match TRBD1. V was clipped by 4 bases and J by 2 bases; unmatched bases: 4. From germline, CDR1 is SQVTM and CDR2 ANQGSEA. This CDR3 has 13 amino acids. CDR3 residues: CSVAQGETYEQYF. The CDR3 DNA follows: TGCAGCGTTGCACAGGGGGAGACCTACGAGCAGTACTTC.

J is TRBJ2-5 and V is TRBV4-3; 9 bases align to TRBD2. The V gene end was trimmed by 0 bases and the J gene end by 1 base; junction bases not matched to a gene: 6. The CDR3 totals 17 residues. The germline gives CDR1 LGHNA, CDR2 YSLEER. CDR3 residues: CASSQDPAGGTQETQYF. The CDR3 nucleotides are TGCGCCAGCAGCCAAGATCCCGCGGGAGGGACCCAAGAGACCCAGTACTTC.

This chain joins TRBV30 and TRBJ2-1, with TRBD2 identical over 7 bases. CDR1 and CDR2 (germline): GTSNPN, SVGIG (reference sequence). V lost 5 bases and J lost 5; bases outside the gene matches: 3. CDR3 length equals 12 residues. The CDR3 nucleotides are TGTGCCTGGGGGACTACTCACAATGAGCAGTTCTTC. Amino acid sequence: CAWGTTHNEQFF.

The chain joins TRBV12-3 or TRBV12-4 to TRBJ1-5; the match to TRBD1 covers 7 bases. CDR3 length: 15 amino acids. V lost 3 bases to trimming and J lost 7 bases; unmatched junction nucleotides: 9. The CDR3 region has the DNA TGTGCCAGCAGTTTGGCAGGGGGAAGTTGGCAGCCCCAGCATTTT. This sequence encodes CASSLAGGSWQPQHF.

This clonotype came up once. The chain joins TRBV4-2 to TRBJ2-5; TRBD2 aligns across 9 bases. J gave up 0 bases and V 4 bases, and 9 bases lay outside the gene matches. The CDR3 loop spans 17 amino acids. The germline gives CDR1 LGHNA, CDR2 YNFKEQ. CDR3 loop: CASSPGSSGVYQETQYF. CDR3 nucleotide sequence: TGTGCCAGCAGCCCTGGGTCTAGCGGGGTGTACCAAGAGACCCAGTACTTC.

V and J are TRBV30 and TRBJ1-4; no clear D. This CDR3 spans 12 amino acids. Deletions cut 0 bases from V and 7 bases from J, with 6 bases between. CDR1 and CDR2 from the germline V gene are GTSNPN and SVGIG (reference sequence). CDR3 sequence (DNA): TGTGCCTGGAGTGTGGCGGGTGAAAAACTGTTTTTT. Its translation: CAWSVAGEKLFF.

CDR3: CASSLGGQSTDTQYF. The CDR3 DNA sequence: TGCGCCAGCAGCTTGGGGGGACAGAGCACAGATACGCAGTATTTT. The chain links TRBV5-1 to TRBJ2-3; 7 nucleotides match TRBD1. The ends lost 0 bases at V and 0 bases at J; junction bases unmatched: 1. Germline V gene sequence: CDR1 SGHRS, CDR2 YFSETQ. This CDR3 region has 15 residues.

The chain employs TRBV4-2 and TRBJ2-6; no reliable D call. Trimming shortened V by 4 bases and J by 1 base, and 14 bases separated the two germline ends. This CDR3 is 17 amino acids long. The germline gives CDR1 LGHNA, CDR2 YNFKEQ. The DNA of the CDR3 is TGTGCCAGCAGCCGAAGCTCATGGGGATCTGGGGCCAACGTCCTGACTTTC. As protein: CASSRSSWGSGANVLTF.

The chain links TRBV30 to TRBJ2-7; TRBD2 might be the D (6 bases). CDR1 and CDR2 (germline): GTSNPN, SVGIG (reference sequence). This CDR3 is 14 amino acids long. Trimming removed 5 bases at V and 6 bases at J, with 20 bases between. As DNA, the CDR3 is TGTGCCTGGGGGTTTAGCGGAGCCCGCAGCGAGCAGTACTTC. It encodes CAWGFSGARSEQYF.